The rows below give T cell receptor beta chains drawn from one sample of a study of blood T cells in healthy people across ages. A single record per CDR3 protein comes from TCRdb applying MiXCR to the 5' RACE reads. The sample has about 640,000 distinct CDR3 sequences, about 54% seen once. The sample consisted of blood. The receptors here all came from a man aged 60-69 years in good health. Each CDR3 is given with its conserved first and last residue. A D gene is named only where the DNA matches it firmly. Rows may omit the clone size; those that give it use once, few, many or a size class.

length	size	V	D	J	DNA	CDR3
17	NA	TRBV5-1	NA	TRBJ1-1	TGCGCCAGCAGCTTGGGGGCACAAACGGGCACGAACACTGAAGCTTTCTTT	CASSLGAQTGTNTEAFF
13	NA	TRBV24-1	NA	TRBJ1-6	TGTGCCACCCAGCAAAACGGAAATTCACCCCTCCACTTT	CATQQNGNSPLHF
16	NA	TRBV18	TRBD2	TRBJ2-5	TGTGCCAGCTCATCGAGGTCGGGGGGAACACAAGAGACCCAGTACTTC	CASSSRSGGTQETQYF
19	NA	TRBV11-2	TRBD2	TRBJ2-1	TGTGCCAGCAGCCCCTACCGTGGAGCTAGCGGGTACACTAGGAATGAGCAGTTCTTC	CASSPYRGASGYTRNEQFF
14	once	TRBV7-9	NA	TRBJ2-7	TGTGCCAGCGGGGGATCGGTTGATGCCTACGAGCAGTACTTC	CASGGSVDAYEQYF
13	NA	TRBV15	NA	TRBJ2-7	TGTGCCACCAGCAGTTACATCGGGGGAGAGCAGTACTTC	CATSSYIGGEQYF
16	NA	TRBV27	TRBD2	TRBJ2-5	TGTGCCAGCAGTCCCTTGGGTAGCGGGGTACAAGAGACCCAGTACTTC	CASSPLGSGVQETQYF
14	NA	TRBV15	NA	TRBJ1-2	TGTGCCACCAGCAGAGACGTTGCTAACTATGGCTACACCTTC	CATSRDVANYGYTF
14	once	TRBV12-3/TRBV12-4	NA	TRBJ2-5	TGTGCCAGCAGTCCCCGAGTGGTAGGCGAGACCCAGTACTTC	CASSPRVVGETQYF
13	many	TRBV2	NA	TRBJ2-7	TGTGCCAGCAGGGCTCCGGTTTCCTACGAGCAGTACTTC	CASRAPVSYEQYF
14	NA	TRBV5-1	NA	TRBJ1-4	TGCGCCAGCAGAATTGCAGGGACTAATGAAAAACTGTTTTTT	CASRIAGTNEKLFF
14	NA	TRBV10-3	NA	TRBJ2-7	TGTGCCATCAGTGAGTCCCAGAGCTCCTACGAGCAGTACTTC	CAISESQSSYEQYF
13	NA	TRBV3-1	NA	TRBJ1-1	TGTGCCAGCAGCCAAGATGGGCGGGGCACGTCTTTCTTT	CASSQDGRGTSFF
13	NA	TRBV28	NA	TRBJ2-7	TGTGCCAGCTCACCACGACTAGTCTACGAGCAGTACTTC	CASSPRLVYEQYF
14	NA	TRBV29-1	NA	TRBJ2-3	TGCAGCGTCCTACAGGGGGGGTACACAGATACGCAGTATTTT	CSVLQGGYTDTQYF
19	NA	TRBV28	TRBD2	TRBJ2-1	TGTGCCAGCAGTTTTCCTTACCTACTAGCGGGAGTCCTACACAATGAGCAGTTCTTC	CASSFPYLLAGVLHNEQFF
17	NA	TRBV5-1	TRBD1	TRBJ2-3	TGCGCCAGCAGCTCGGGCGCAGGGGGCATGGGCACAGATACGCAGTATTTT	CASSSGAGGMGTDTQYF
15	NA	TRBV29-1	NA	TRBJ2-1	TGCAGCGTTGACGGCCAGGGGAACTCCTACAATGAGCAGTTCTTC	CSVDGQGNSYNEQFF
14	NA	TRBV5-1	TRBD1	TRBJ1-2	TGCGCCAGCAGCCTCTACGACAGGGCTAGTGGCTACACCTTC	CASSLYDRASGYTF
17	NA	TRBV21-1	NA	TRBJ2-6	TGTGCCAGCAGCCCCCGGGACCCAAACTCTGGGGCCAACGTCCTGACTTTC	CASSPRDPNSGANVLTF
15	NA	TRBV28	NA	TRBJ2-5	TGTGCCAGCAGTCCGTCGAGGGGGGGGAGGGAGACCCAGTACTTC	CASSPSRGGRETQYF
13	NA	TRBV3-1	NA	TRBJ1-2	TGTGCCAGCAGCCAAGTCGGAGGGATGGGCTACACCTTC	CASSQVGGMGYTF
13	NA	TRBV25-1	TRBD1	TRBJ1-2	TGTGCCAGCAGTGAACGCAGGGGGTCTGGCTACACCTTC	CASSERRGSGYTF
14	NA	TRBV7-2	TRBD1	TRBJ2-5	TGTGCCAGCAGTAAGGGACAGATACAAGAGACCCAGTACTTC	CASSKGQIQETQYF